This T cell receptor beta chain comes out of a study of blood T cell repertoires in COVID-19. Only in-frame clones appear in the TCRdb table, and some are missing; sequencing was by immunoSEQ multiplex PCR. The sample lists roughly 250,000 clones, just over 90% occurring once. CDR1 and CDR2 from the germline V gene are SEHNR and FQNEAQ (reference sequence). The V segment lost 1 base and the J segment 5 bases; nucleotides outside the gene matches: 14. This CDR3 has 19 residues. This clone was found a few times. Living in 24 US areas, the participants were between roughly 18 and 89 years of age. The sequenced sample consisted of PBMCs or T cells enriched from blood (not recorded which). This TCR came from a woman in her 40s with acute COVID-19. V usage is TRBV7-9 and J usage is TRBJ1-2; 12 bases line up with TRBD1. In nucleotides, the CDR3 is TGTGCCAGCAGCTTAGACCCGGGACAGGGGGCTAAGAGTAGATATGGCTACACCTTC. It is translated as CASSLDPGQGAKSRYGYTF.